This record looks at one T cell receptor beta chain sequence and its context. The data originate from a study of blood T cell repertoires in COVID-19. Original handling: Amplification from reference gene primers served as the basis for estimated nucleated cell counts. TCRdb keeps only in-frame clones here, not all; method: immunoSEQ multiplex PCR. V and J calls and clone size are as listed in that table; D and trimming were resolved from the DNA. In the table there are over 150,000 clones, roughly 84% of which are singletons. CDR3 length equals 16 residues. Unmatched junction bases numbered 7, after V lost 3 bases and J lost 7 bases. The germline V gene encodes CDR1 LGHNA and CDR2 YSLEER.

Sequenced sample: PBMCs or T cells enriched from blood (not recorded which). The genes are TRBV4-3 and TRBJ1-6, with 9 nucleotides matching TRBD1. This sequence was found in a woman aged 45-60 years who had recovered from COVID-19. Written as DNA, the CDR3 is TGCGCCAGCAGCCAGGGGACAGGGTCAGAGAATTCACCCCTCCACTTT. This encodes CASSQGTGSENSPLHF.